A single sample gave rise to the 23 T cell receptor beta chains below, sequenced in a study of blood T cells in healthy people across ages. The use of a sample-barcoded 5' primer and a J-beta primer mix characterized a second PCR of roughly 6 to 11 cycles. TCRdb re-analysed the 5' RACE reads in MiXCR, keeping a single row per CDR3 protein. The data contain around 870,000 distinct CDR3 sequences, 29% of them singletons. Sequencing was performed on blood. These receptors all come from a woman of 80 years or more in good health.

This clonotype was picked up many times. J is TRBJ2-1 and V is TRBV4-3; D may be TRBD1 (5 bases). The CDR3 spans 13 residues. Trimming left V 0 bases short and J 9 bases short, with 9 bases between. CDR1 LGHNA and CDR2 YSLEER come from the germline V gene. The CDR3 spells CASSQDRAGEQFF. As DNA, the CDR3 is TGCGCCAGCAGCCAAGACAGGGCTGGTGAGCAGTTCTTC.

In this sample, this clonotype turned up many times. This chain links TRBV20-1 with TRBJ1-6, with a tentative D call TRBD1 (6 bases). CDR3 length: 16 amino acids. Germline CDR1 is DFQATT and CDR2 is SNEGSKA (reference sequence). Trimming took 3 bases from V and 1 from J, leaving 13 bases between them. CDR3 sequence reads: CSASHLGGSYNSPLHF. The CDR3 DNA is TGCAGTGCTAGCCATTTAGGGGGTTCCTATAATTCACCCCTCCACTTT.

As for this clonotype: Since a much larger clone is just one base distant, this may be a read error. For the CDR3, the DNA is TGTGCCAGCAGACCTCCGGACAGGCCTTGCTATGGCTACACCTTC. As protein: CASRPPDRPCYGYTF. The chain uses TRBV6-6 and TRBJ1-2; the match to TRBD1 covers 7 bases. Germline CDR1 MNHNY, CDR2 SVGAGI (reference sequence). V trimming: 6 bases; J trimming: 4 bases; junction bases outside the gene matches: 11. The CDR3 loop spans 15 amino acids.

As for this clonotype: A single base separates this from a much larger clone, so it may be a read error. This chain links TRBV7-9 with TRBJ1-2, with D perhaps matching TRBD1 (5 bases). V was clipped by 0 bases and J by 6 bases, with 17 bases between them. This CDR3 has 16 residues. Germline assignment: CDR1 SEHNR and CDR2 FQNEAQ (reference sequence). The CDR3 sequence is CASSLAGVQLTHGYTF. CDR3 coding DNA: TGTGCCAGCAGCTTAGCGGGGGTACAACTGACCCATGGCTACACCTTC.

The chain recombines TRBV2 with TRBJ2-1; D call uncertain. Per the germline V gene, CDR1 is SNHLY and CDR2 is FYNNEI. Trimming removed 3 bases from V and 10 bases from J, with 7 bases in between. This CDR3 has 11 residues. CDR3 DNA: TGTGCCAGCAGTGAGTTGGCGGAGCAGTTCTTC. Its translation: CASSELAEQFF.

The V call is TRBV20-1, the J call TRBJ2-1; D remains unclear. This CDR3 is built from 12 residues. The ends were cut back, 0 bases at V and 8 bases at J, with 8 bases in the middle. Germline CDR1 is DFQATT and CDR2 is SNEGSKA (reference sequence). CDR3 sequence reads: CSARDFIDEQFF. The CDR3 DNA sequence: TGCAGTGCTAGAGATTTCATCGATGAGCAGTTCTTC.

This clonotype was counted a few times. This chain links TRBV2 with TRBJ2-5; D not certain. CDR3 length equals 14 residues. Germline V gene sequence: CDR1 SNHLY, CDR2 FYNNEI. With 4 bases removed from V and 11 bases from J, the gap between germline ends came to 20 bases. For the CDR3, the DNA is TGTGCCAGCAGTGCCACTCCTCGAACGGGTGAGCAGTACTTC. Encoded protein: CASSATPRTGEQYF.

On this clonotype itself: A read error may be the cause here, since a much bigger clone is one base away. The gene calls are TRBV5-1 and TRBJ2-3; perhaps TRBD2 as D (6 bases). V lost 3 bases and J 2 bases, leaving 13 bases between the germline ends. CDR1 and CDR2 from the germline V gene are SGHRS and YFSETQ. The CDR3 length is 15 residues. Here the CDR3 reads CASSYRDSLTDTQYF. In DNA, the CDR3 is TGCGCCAGCAGCTACCGGGACTCGCTCACAGATACGCAGTATTTT.

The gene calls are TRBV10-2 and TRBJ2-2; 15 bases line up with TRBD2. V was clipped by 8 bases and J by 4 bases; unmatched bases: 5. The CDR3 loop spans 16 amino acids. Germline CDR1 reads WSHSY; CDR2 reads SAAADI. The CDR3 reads CASRTSGGAATGELFF. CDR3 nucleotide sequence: TGCGCCAGCCGGACTAGCGGGGGGGCGGCCACCGGGGAGCTGTTTTTT.

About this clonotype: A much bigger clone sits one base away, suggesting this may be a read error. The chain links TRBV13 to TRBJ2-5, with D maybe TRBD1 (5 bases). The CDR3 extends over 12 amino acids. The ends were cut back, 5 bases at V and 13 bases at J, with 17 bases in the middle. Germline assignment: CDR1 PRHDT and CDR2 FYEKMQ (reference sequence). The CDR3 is CASSSRWIGAYF. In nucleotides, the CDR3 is TGTGCCAGCAGCAGCCGATGGATAGGGGCGTACTTC.

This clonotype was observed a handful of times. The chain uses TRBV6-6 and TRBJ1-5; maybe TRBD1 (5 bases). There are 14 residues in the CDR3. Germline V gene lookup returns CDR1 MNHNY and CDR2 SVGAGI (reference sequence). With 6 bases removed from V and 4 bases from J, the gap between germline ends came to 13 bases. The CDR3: CASSRVSGNQPQHF. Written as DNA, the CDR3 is TGTGCCAGCAGCCGAGTCTCAGGGAATCAGCCCCAGCATTTT.

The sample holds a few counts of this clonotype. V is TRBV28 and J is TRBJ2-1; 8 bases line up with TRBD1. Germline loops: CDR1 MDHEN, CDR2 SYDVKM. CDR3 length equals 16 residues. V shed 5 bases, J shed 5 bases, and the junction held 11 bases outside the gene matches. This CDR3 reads CASSASGTGLHNEQFF. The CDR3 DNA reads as TGTGCCAGCAGTGCGTCCGGGACAGGCCTACACAATGAGCAGTTCTTC.

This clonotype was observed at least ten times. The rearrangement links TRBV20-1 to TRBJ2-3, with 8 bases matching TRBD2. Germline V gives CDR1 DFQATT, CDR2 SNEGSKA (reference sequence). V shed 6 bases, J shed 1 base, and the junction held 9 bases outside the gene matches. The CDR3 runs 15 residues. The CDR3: CSAQNSGARTDTQYF. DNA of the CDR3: TGCAGTGCCCAGAATAGCGGGGCCCGCACAGATACGCAGTATTTT.

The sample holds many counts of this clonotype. In nucleotides, the CDR3 is TGTGCCAGCAGTTACGGCGGGACTGGGGCCAACGTCCTGACTTTC. This encodes CASSYGGTGANVLTF. The chain combines TRBV6-6 with TRBJ2-6, with a tentative D call TRBD2 (6 bases). CDR1 and CDR2 from the germline V gene are MNHNY and SVGAGI (reference sequence). The V and J ends lost 2 bases and 2 bases respectively, with 7 bases between them. This CDR3 region has 15 residues.

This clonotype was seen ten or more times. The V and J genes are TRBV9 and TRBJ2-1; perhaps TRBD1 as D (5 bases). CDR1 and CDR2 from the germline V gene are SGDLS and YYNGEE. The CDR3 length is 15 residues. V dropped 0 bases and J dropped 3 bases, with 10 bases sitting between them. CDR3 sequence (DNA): TGTGCCAGCAGCGTAGAAGGAACAGGCTACAATGAGCAGTTCTTC. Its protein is CASSVEGTGYNEQFF.

In DNA, the CDR3 is TGCGCCAGCAGCCACAAACCTCAGGGGGCGAAGAACACTGAAGCTTTCTTT. It is translated as CASSHKPQGAKNTEAFF. The chain carries TRBV4-1 and TRBJ1-1; 8 bases map to TRBD1. The CDR3 loop spans 17 amino acids. V was clipped by 3 bases and J by 1 base; unmatched bases: 10. In germline, CDR1 is MGHRA, CDR2 YSYEKL.

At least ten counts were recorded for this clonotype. DNA for the CDR3: TGTGCCAGCAGTTCTTCTTACTCGCGGGGTACCAATGAGCAGTTCTTC. Its protein product is CASSSSYSRGTNEQFF. The rearrangement links TRBV6-4 to TRBJ2-1; weak D call: TRBD2 (6 bases). The CDR3 is made up of 16 amino acids. Trimming stripped 5 bases from V and 6 bases from J, with 20 bases between. CDR1 MRHNA and CDR2 SNTAGT come from the germline V gene.

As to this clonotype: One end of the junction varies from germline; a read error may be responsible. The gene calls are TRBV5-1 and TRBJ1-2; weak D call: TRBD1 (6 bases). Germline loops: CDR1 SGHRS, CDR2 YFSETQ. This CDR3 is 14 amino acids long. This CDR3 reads CASSLQGANYGHTF. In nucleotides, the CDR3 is TGCGCCAGCAGCTTACAGGGAGCTAACTATGGCCACACCTTC.

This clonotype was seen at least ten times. CDR3 DNA sequence: TGTGCCAGCAGCCCCTCGGGACTAGGGCAGTTCTTC. It encodes CASSPSGLGQFF. V gene TRBV7-2 combines with J gene TRBJ2-1, with TRBD2 matching 8 bases. The CDR3 runs 12 residues. J was trimmed by 12 bases and V by 5 bases; bases with no gene match: 6. Germline CDR1 and CDR2: SGHTA and FQGNSA.

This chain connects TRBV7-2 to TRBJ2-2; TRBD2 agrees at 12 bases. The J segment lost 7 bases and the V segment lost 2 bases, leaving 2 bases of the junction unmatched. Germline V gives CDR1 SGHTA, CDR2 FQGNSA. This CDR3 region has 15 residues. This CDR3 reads CASSLQTSGGGELFF. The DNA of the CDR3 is TGTGCCAGCAGCTTACAGACTAGCGGGGGCGGGGAGCTGTTTTTT.

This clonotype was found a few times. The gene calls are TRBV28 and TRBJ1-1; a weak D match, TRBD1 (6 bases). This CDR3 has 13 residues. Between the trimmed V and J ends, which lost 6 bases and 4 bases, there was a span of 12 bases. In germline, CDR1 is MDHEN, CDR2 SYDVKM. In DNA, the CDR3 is TGTGCCAGCAGGGACAGCTCCACCACTGAAGCTTTCTTT. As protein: CASRDSSTTEAFF.

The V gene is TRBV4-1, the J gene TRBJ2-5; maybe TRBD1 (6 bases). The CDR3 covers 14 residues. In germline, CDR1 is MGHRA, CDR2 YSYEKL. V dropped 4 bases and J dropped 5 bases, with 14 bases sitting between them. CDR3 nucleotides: TGCGCCAGCAGCCGAGGACAGACGGGGGAGACCCAGTACTTC. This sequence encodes CASSRGQTGETQYF.

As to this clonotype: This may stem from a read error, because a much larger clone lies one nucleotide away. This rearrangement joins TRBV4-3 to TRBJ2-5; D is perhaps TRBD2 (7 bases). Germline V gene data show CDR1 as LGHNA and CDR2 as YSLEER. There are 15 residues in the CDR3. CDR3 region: CTSSLGGAGQETQYF. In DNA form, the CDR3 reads TGCACCAGCAGCCTGGGGGGGGCAGGCCAAGAGACCCAGTACTTC.